This T cell receptor (beta chain) was identified during a study of identical twins. Many counts were recorded for this clonotype. Its antigen is undetermined. Findings and caveats of the study: Abundant beta clonotypes from cord blood had fewer insertions, unlike memory repertoires, which showed none. Alpha sequences that were out-of-frame and twin-shared showed an excess of low generation probability. Conclusions were based on cross-sectional statistical analysis, without following the same donors.

In TCRdb, the 5' RACE reads were re-called with MiXCR into one record per CDR3 protein. The table lists 300,000 to 400,000 distinct CDR3 sequences, approximately 9.1% of them singletons, with under 9.5% in the top ten. The CDR3 consists of 14 residues. V was pared by 0 bases and J by 8 bases, with 4 bases of the junction left unmatched. The rearrangement uses TRBV12-3 or TRBV12-4 and TRBJ1-2; 9 bases map to TRBD1. What was sequenced was naive T cells sorted from blood. The sequence came from a woman aged 50 to 60 in good health. CDR3 in DNA: TGTGCCAGCAGTTTAGCACAGGGGGCTGGGGGCTACACCTTC. Translated: CASSLAQGAGGYTF.